These 5 T cell receptor beta chains came from one sample sequenced in a study of shared clonotypes between healthy human individuals. Produced via immunoSEQ multiplex PCR; TCRdb's table is partial and in-frame only. The sample has under 1,900,000 clones, around 98.5% seen once. The specimen was naive CD4+ T cells sorted from blood. The subset was: CD45RA+ positively selected. These TCRs come from a man aged 30 to 39 in good health.

The chain is built from TRBV27 and TRBJ1-1; D remains ambiguous. This CDR3 has 13 amino acids. Germline CDR1 reads MNHEY; CDR2 reads SMNVEV (reference sequence). V lost 3 bases and J lost 1, with 6 bases in between. CDR3 residues: CASSFLRNTEAFF. CDR3 nucleotides: TGTGCCAGCAGTTTCTTGAGGAACACTGAAGCTTTCTTT.

The CDR3 DNA reads TGCGCCACCAAGGACGATAGACAGGGATCCCTAACTTTCTCTGGAAACACCATATATTTT. Translation: CATKDDRQGSLTFSGNTIYF. This chain joins TRBV5-1 and TRBJ1-3; 7 nucleotides match TRBD1. Germline V lookup: CDR1 SGHRS, CDR2 YFSETQ. CDR3 length equals 20 residues. Trimming cost V 9 bases and J 0 bases; bases outside gene matches: 24.

Points on this clone: Additional DNA sequences in this sample encode the identical CDR3. V is TRBV5-6 and J is TRBJ2-1, with TRBD1 identical over 7 bases. The CDR3 length is 15 residues. V shed 1 base, J shed 5 bases, and the junction held 6 bases outside the gene matches. Per germline, CDR1 SGHDT and CDR2 YYEEEE. Written as DNA, the CDR3 is TGTGCCAGCAGCTTGCCAGGGGGTGAAAACAATGAGCAGTTCTTC. Translation gives CASSLPGGENNEQFF.

Concerning this clone itself: Other nucleotide sequences in the sample specify the same CDR3. In nucleotides, the CDR3 is TGCGCCAGCAGAGGGACAGGGGTTTACAATGAGCAGTTCTTC. Translated, it gives CASRGTGVYNEQFF. The chain recombines TRBV5-1 with TRBJ2-1; 10 positions agree with TRBD1. The CDR3 extends over 14 amino acids. With V trimmed by 5 bases and J by 4 bases, 3 bases remained unmatched. Germline V lookup: CDR1 SGHRS, CDR2 YFSETQ.

V gene TRBV6-1 combines with J gene TRBJ2-5; no definite D call. The CDR3 covers 13 residues. The V and J ends lost 3 bases and 9 bases respectively, with 14 bases between them. CDR1 and CDR2 (germline): MNHNS, SASEGT. CDR3 sequence: CASSEGRLRPQYF. The CDR3 coding sequence is TGTGCCAGCAGTGAGGGCAGGTTAAGGCCCCAGTACTTC.